Below are 28 T cell receptor beta chains sequenced from a single sample in a study of post-analysis software for immune sequencing data. General observations from the study: The five TRBV segments detected at higher frequency in patients than in controls included TRBV5-6, TRBV5-1 and TRBV20-1.

The authors incorporated unique molecular identifiers into the TCR beta cDNA libraries. TCRdb processed the PCR reads anew with MiXCR; each CDR3 protein has one entry. The sample gives around 710,000 distinct CDR3 sequences, under 60% of which show up once; just under 5% is in the top ten. These receptors have no identified antigens. Sequenced sample: blood. The receptors stem from a girl aged 5-17 years with multiple sclerosis.

There are a few counts of this clonotype. V usage is TRBV3-1 and J usage is TRBJ1-2, with D possibly TRBD1 on 5 matching bases. Germline lookup yields CDR1 LGHDT and CDR2 YNNKEL (reference sequence). The CDR3 has 16 residues. V was cut by 3 bases and J by 2 bases, with 16 bases left in between. The CDR3 region has the DNA TGTGCCAGCAGCCAGGAGACACTTGGGGGGAACTATGGCTACACCTTC. Encoded protein: CASSQETLGGNYGYTF.

This clonotype was detected once. V and J are TRBV18 and TRBJ2-3; 8 nucleotides agree with TRBD2. The germline V gene encodes CDR1 KGHSH and CDR2 LQKENI. The V and J ends lost 3 bases and 5 bases, in that order; junction bases with no gene match: 10. The CDR3 is 16 amino acids. CDR3 sequence (DNA): TGTGCCAGCTCACCTCCCCGGACCGGGAGGGGAGATACGCAGTATTTT. Amino acids: CASSPPRTGRGDTQYF.

This clonotype was picked up a small number of times. This sequence joins TRBV5-1 and TRBJ2-3; D is ambiguous. CDR1 is SGHRS and CDR2 is YFSETQ in the germline V gene. V was cut by 2 bases and J by 2 bases, with 12 bases left in between. The length of the CDR3 is 15 residues. In DNA, the CDR3 is TGCGCCAGCAGCTTCTTAGGCGAGAACACAGATACGCAGTATTTT. It translates to CASSFLGENTDTQYF.

V and J are TRBV19 and TRBJ1-4, with no clear D. CDR1 and CDR2 (germline): LNHDA, SQIVND (reference sequence). The length of the CDR3 is 15 residues. V was cut by 4 bases and J by 9 bases, with 18 bases left in between. The CDR3 coding sequence is TGTGCCAGTAGTACGTCAGGTTCACTTTTGAAAAAACTGTTTTTT. Its translation: CASSTSGSLLKKLFF.

This clonotype appeared a few times. The CDR3 DNA reads TGTGCCAGCAGTTACGGCACGACAAGACCTGTCAATGAGCAGTTCTTC. Translated: CASSYGTTRPVNEQFF. The chain joins TRBV6-5 to TRBJ2-1; D uncertain. CDR3 length: 16 amino acids. The V gene's germline CDR1 is MNHEY and CDR2 SVGAGI. V gave up 2 bases and J gave up 6 bases, with 17 bases separating them.

The rearrangement joins TRBV12-3 or TRBV12-4 to TRBJ1-2, with TRBD1 as a possible D gene (6 bases). This CDR3 is 16 amino acids long. V was clipped by 4 bases and J by 4 bases, with 19 bases between them. The CDR3 region is CASSSPRDIAGYGYTF. The CDR3 DNA sequence: TGTGCCAGCAGTTCCCCCCGGGACATCGCTGGCTATGGCTACACCTTC.

V and J are TRBV11-2 and TRBJ2-4; 7 bases line up with TRBD2. CDR3 length: 14 residues. V shed 1 base and J 12 bases; nucleotides not matched to a gene: 9. Per germline, CDR1 SGHAT and CDR2 FQNNGV. CDR3 in DNA: TGTGCCAGCAGCTTAGGCGGGAGTAGTTCTAATCAGTACTTC. Its protein product is CASSLGGSSSNQYF.

The rearrangement uses TRBV11-2 and TRBJ2-3; 9 bases are a match to TRBD1. Germline CDR1 and CDR2: SGHAT and FQNNGV. V lost 6 bases, J lost 2 bases, and 12 bases stayed unmatched. The CDR3 loop spans 17 amino acids. CDR3 protein: CASSQAPGTGLTDTQYF. CDR3 bases: TGTGCCAGCAGTCAGGCCCCCGGGACAGGGCTCACAGATACGCAGTATTTT.

CDR3 DNA sequence: TGTGCCAGCAGACAGGGCTACGGCTACACCTTC. The encoded protein is CASRQGYGYTF. The chain carries TRBV28 and TRBJ1-2, with a tentative D call TRBD1 (6 bases). The germline V gene has CDR1 MDHEN and CDR2 SYDVKM. The CDR3 contains 11 residues. With 6 bases removed from V and 8 bases from J, the gap between germline ends came to 10 bases.

This chain joins TRBV10-3 and TRBJ1-4, with D possibly TRBD1 on 6 matching bases. The V end lost 1 base, the J end lost 0 bases, and 15 bases lay between the germline ends. There are 18 residues in the CDR3. Germline-derived CDR1 and CDR2 are ENHRY and SYGVKD. The CDR3 sequence: CAISEFQDQGSTNEKLFF. The DNA for the CDR3 is TGTGCCATCAGTGAGTTTCAGGACCAGGGGTCAACTAATGAAAAACTGTTTTTT.

CDR3 nucleotide sequence: TGCAGCGTAGTAGCGGGAGGGAGGGGCAATGAGCAGTTCTTC. It codes for CSVVAGGRGNEQFF. The chain joins TRBV29-1 to TRBJ2-1; 11 nucleotides agree with TRBD2. After removal of 6 bases from V and 6 bases from J, the junction contained 7 bases not matched to a gene. The CDR3 is 14 amino acids. The germline V gene has CDR1 SQVTM and CDR2 ANQGSEA.

The J gene is TRBJ2-5, the V gene TRBV24-1; D may be TRBD2 (5 bases). This CDR3 comprises 13 residues. With 0 bases removed from V and 7 bases from J, the gap between germline ends came to 8 bases. CDR1 and CDR2 from the germline V gene are KGHDR and SFDVKD. The CDR3 loop is CATSDLPSGTQYF. For the CDR3, the DNA is TGTGCCACCAGTGATTTGCCCAGCGGGACCCAGTACTTC.

The V gene is TRBV9, the J gene TRBJ2-5; no clear D. The DNA matches TRBJ2-7 better at its end, which makes the J call doubtful. Germline V gene sequence: CDR1 SGDLS, CDR2 YYNGEE. The CDR3 has 14 amino acids. For the CDR3, the DNA is TGTGCCAGCAGCCCTCGACTGGAGCCCTACGAGCAGTACTTC. It is translated as CASSPRLEPYEQYF.

This clonotype was found a few times. The chain employs TRBV25-1 and TRBJ2-3; D gene ambiguous. Germline CDR1 and CDR2: MGHDK and SYGVNS. Deletions cut 10 bases from V and 6 bases from J, with 14 bases between. The CDR3 totals 12 residues. DNA of the CDR3: TGTGCCACCGCGAGGCTCCCCGATACGCAGTATTTT. Translated: CATARLPDTQYF.

This chain uses TRBV7-9 with TRBJ2-3, with no clear D. The CDR3 is made up of 14 amino acids. The V and J ends lost 5 bases and 2 bases respectively, with 11 bases between them. The germline V gene encodes CDR1 SEHNR and CDR2 FQNEAQ (reference sequence). The CDR3 nucleotides read TGTGCCAGCAGCCAAGAACGCCCCACAGATACGCAGTATTTT. The encoded protein is CASSQERPTDTQYF.

This clonotype was seen repeatedly, ten times or more. V and J are TRBV5-1 and TRBJ2-2; D is ambiguous. Germline V gene lookup returns CDR1 SGHRS and CDR2 YFSETQ. Trimming cost V 1 base and J 6 bases, with 7 bases left between them. The CDR3 loop spans 13 amino acids. Here the CDR3 DNA reads TGCGCCAGCAGCTTGTCGGTCTCCGGGGAGCTGTTTTTT. Residues: CASSLSVSGELFF.

The chain combines TRBV2 with TRBJ2-3; TRBD2 matches 10 bases. This CDR3 is built from 12 residues. Germline trimming cut 7 bases from V and 14 bases from J; bases unmatched to any gene: 9. CDR1 and CDR2 from the germline V gene are SNHLY and FYNNEI. CDR3 in DNA: TGTGCCAGCAACCTAGCGGGAGCCCCCTCGTATTTT. Amino acids: CASNLAGAPSYF.

Here the CDR3 DNA reads TGTGCCAGCAGCTCCCCGGGAAAGCGGGCAGATACGCAGTATTTT. Its protein is CASSSPGKRADTQYF. The chain has TRBV7-2 and TRBJ2-3, with a tentative D call TRBD2 (6 bases). CDR3 length equals 15 residues. Trimming shortened V by 4 bases and J by 4 bases, and 15 bases separated the two germline ends. CDR1 SGHTA and CDR2 FQGNSA come from the germline V gene.

This clonotype was recorded a few times. The chain couples TRBV29-1 to TRBJ2-1, with D possibly being TRBD2 (6 bases). CDR1 is SQVTM and CDR2 is ANQGSEA in the germline V gene. Trimming stripped 2 bases from V and 1 base from J, with 15 bases between. CDR3 size: 16 residues. CDR3 in amino acids: CSVESVSGESYNEQFF. CDR3 DNA sequence: TGCAGCGTTGAATCCGTGTCGGGGGAGTCCTACAATGAGCAGTTCTTC.

This clonotype was observed a handful of times. The gene calls are TRBV5-1 and TRBJ2-5, with TRBD1 matching 7 bases. This CDR3 region has 15 residues. Trimming cost V 2 bases and J 0 bases; bases outside gene matches: 4. The V gene's germline CDR1 is SGHRS and CDR2 YFSETQ. In DNA, the CDR3 is TGCGCCAGCAGCTTCCCCGGGACAGACCAAGAGACCCAGTACTTC. Translated, it gives CASSFPGTDQETQYF. Using reference TRBV5-1 and TRBJ2-5 for the parts outside the CDR3, the full variable domain is KAGVTQTPRYLIKTRGQQVTLSCSPISGHRSVSWYQQTPGQGLQFLFEYFSETQRNKGNFPGRFSGRQFSNSRSEMNVSTLELGDSALYLCASSFPGTDQETQYFGPGTRLLVL.

Worth noting for this clonotype: A junction end diverges from the germline sequence, so it may reflect a read error. The chain is built from TRBV5-1 and TRBJ2-7, with D perhaps TRBD1 (6 bases). CDR1 is SGHRS and CDR2 is YFSETQ in the germline V gene. This CDR3 is built from 12 residues. The CDR3 loop reads CTSSEQGHEQYF. CDR3 nucleotides: TGCACCAGCAGCGAACAGGGTCACGAGCAGTACTTC.

This rearrangement joins TRBV15 to TRBJ2-5; a weak D match, TRBD2 (5 bases). V lost 3 bases and J 1 base, leaving 12 bases between the germline ends. The CDR3 covers 15 residues. Germline CDR1 reads LNHNV; CDR2 reads YYDKDF (reference sequence). The CDR3 spells CATSSSLGLQETQYF. Here the CDR3 DNA reads TGTGCCACCAGCAGTTCACTAGGTCTCCAAGAGACCCAGTACTTC. Filled out from reference TRBV15 and TRBJ2-5, the complete variable domain reads DAMVIQNPRYQVTQFGKPVTLSCSQTLNHNVMYWYQQKSSQAPKLLFHYYDKDFNNEADTPDNFQSRRPNTSFCFLDIRSPGLGDTAMYLCATSSSLGLQETQYFGPGTRLLVL.

This clonotype turned up a few times. The chain has TRBV4-1 and TRBJ1-1; TRBD1 aligns across 8 bases. CDR3 length: 16 residues. The V gene end was trimmed by 3 bases and the J gene end by 0 bases; junction bases not matched to a gene: 6. CDR1 is MGHRA, CDR2 YSYEKL, per germline. The CDR3 reads CASSHERDRLNTEAFF. The CDR3 DNA reads as TGCGCCAGCAGCCATGAACGGGACAGGCTGAACACTGAAGCTTTCTTT.

The chain combines TRBV15 with TRBJ1-5, with 7 nucleotides matching TRBD1. The V gene end was trimmed by 9 bases and the J gene end by 2 bases; junction bases not matched to a gene: 7. Germline CDR1 reads LNHNV; CDR2 reads YYDKDF (reference sequence). The CDR3 totals 14 residues. The CDR3 sequence is CATRGTVGNQPQHF. The CDR3 DNA follows: TGTGCCACACGAGGGACAGTAGGCAATCAGCCCCAGCATTTT.

This chain connects TRBV6-5 to TRBJ2-7; D remains unclear. This CDR3 comprises 15 residues. Germline V gene data show CDR1 as MNHEY and CDR2 as SVGAGI. V lost 0 bases and J lost 2, with 11 bases in between. For the CDR3, the DNA is TGTGCCAGCAGTTACTCGATCGTAGGCACCTACGAGCAGTACTTC. Translated: CASSYSIVGTYEQYF.

The rearrangement links TRBV7-9 to TRBJ2-3; TRBD1 matches 7 bases. CDR1 and CDR2 from the germline V gene are SEHNR and FQNEAQ (reference sequence). Trimming took 3 bases from V and 4 from J; bases not matched to a gene: 4. This CDR3 spans 14 amino acids. The CDR3 sequence is CASSFRQGPDTQYF. The CDR3 nucleotides are TGTGCCAGCAGCTTTAGACAGGGCCCAGATACGCAGTATTTT.

V usage is TRBV18 and J usage is TRBJ2-1, with 12 bases aligning to TRBD2. Germline lookup yields CDR1 KGHSH and CDR2 LQKENI. Trimming cost V 6 bases and J 7 bases; bases outside gene matches: 10. The CDR3 consists of 16 residues. The CDR3 is CASSPLAGGPLNEQFF. The CDR3, as DNA: TGTGCCAGCTCTCCTCTAGCGGGAGGGCCCTTGAATGAGCAGTTCTTC.

The V and J genes are TRBV20-1 and TRBJ1-2, with 7 positions matching TRBD1. V dropped 2 bases and J dropped 2; count of bases not matched to a gene: 11. The germline gives CDR1 DFQATT, CDR2 SNEGSKA (reference sequence). The CDR3 sequence is 16 residues long. Here the CDR3 DNA reads TGCAGTGCTAGATCGACCGGGCAGGGGGGGAACTATGGCTACACCTTC. Encoded protein: CSARSTGQGGNYGYTF.